This T cell receptor beta chain was sequenced during a study of blood T cell repertoires in COVID-19. Background on the study: Samples came from the United States, Italy and Spain, spanning acute and convalescent COVID-19. The analysed material was cDNA or gDNA that came from T cells, B-cell-depleted T cells, or PBMCs.

Original processing methods: Reference gene primer amplification yielded estimated nucleated cell counts. The data were produced by immunoSEQ multiplex PCR, yet TCRdb's version contains in-frame clones alone and is incomplete. That table supplies the V and J calls and clone size; D and trimming were determined from the DNA. Here the sample spans tens of thousands of clones, 75% to 90% being singletons. The specimen sequenced was peripheral blood. This clonotype originated in a man aged 55 to 70 with acute or convalescent COVID-19.

The CDR3 sequence: CASSVGGYGQPQHF. The CDR3 coding sequence is TGTGCCAGCAGCGTGGGGGGGTATGGGCAGCCCCAGCATTTT. The J gene is TRBJ1-5, the V gene TRBV9; maybe TRBD1 (5 bases). V lost 2 bases and J 7 bases, leaving 13 bases between the germline ends. CDR1 and CDR2 from the germline V gene are SGDLS and YYNGEE. CDR3 length: 14 residues.